Listed below are T cell receptor beta chains from one sample, sequenced in a study of T cell responses to AZD1222 COVID-19 vaccine. Here immunoSEQ multiplex PCR was the method, and the copy in TCRdb shows in-frame clones only, minus some. Of approximately 170,000 clones in the sample, 85% to 90% are singletons; the top ten hold approximately 6.9%. The sample in question was peripheral blood, obtained on day 0 of AZD1222 vaccination. These receptors were taken from an adult in good health. Each CDR3 is given without its conserved first and last residue.

v_call | cdr3_aa
TRBV6-5 | ASSYSYRGSNSPLH
TRBV5-1 | ASSRSGTGYTGELF
TRBV7-6 | ASSTRQGAQGNEQF
TRBV29-1 | SVEEGSSGANVLT
TRBV11-2 | ASSPAGNSNQPQH
TRBV6-5 | ASSYGDSSYEQY
TRBV6-5 | ASSYGTSGPQETQY
TRBV6-5 | AGATGNQETQY
TRBV19 | ATRDRANYGYT
TRBV19 | ASSYLREGVEAF
TRBV7-9 | ASSLSSGSGYGYT
TRBV4-3 | ASSQVMTGELF
TRBV19 | ASSPPAANTEAF
TRBV2 | ASSGTSGRTDTQY
TRBV7-2 | ASSSRDRASYEQY
TRBV6-4 | ASKNLGQFNYGYT
TRBV7-9 | ASSPGGAFYNEQF
TRBV30 | AWSGGGALGTEAF
TRBV5-1 | ASSPWTGNTEAF
TRBV10-3 | AISDLQGNSPLH
TRBV5-4 | ASSAPGQGIDTQY
TRBV28 | ASRHAYEQY
TRBV7-9 | ASSLGDLAGELF
TRBV4-1 | ASSQDWTGLDTQY
TRBV11-2 | ASSLSRETQY
TRBV18 | ASSPMAGTGSRATQY
TRBV7-9 | ASSLVVGAKNIQY
TRBV6-1 | ASSDTPGGGRGPQH
TRBV19 | ASSIRERAGQETQY
TRBV5-1 | ASSLAGGGTDTQY
TRBV19 | ASTIDPTRNTEAF
TRBV10-3 | AISESRQGAGADTQY
TRBV7-9 | ASSLIFGQATDTQY
TRBV27 | ASSSGLQPQH
TRBV28 | ASSSAEQAGGWALH
TRBV5-1 | ASSLGQGHTGELF
TRBV7-8 | ASSLRGNPQPQH
TRBV4-1 | ASSQVNWVGRSTNYGYT
TRBV4-3 | ASSQDIVGVGRETQY
TRBV27 | ASSWTGETQY
TRBV6-5 | ASDFGIRETQY
TRBV15 | ATSSDLLDRGDGYT
TRBV7-2 | ASSLVSSGGEQY
TRBV7-9 | ASSWGTGTNTEAF
TRBV18 | ASSPGTVDHGYT
TRBV3-1/TRBV3-2 | ASSQAPDYGYT
TRBV6-5 | ASFYGGYTGELF
TRBV5-1 | ASRMGGNEKLF
TRBV15 | ATSRDMEGTEAF
TRBV11-3 | ASSQGTARAKNIQY
TRBV9 | ASSGDRNTEAF
TRBV5-1 | ASNGQNTGELF
TRBV4-2 | ASSQEGGLRQGNTEAF
TRBV7-8 | ASSPWGGPNQPQH
TRBV5-6 | ASSSRAGLTDTQY
TRBV25-1 | ASSEVRTGDSGNTIY